This entry lists 11 T cell receptor beta chains sequenced from one sample in a study of T cell responses to AZD1222 COVID-19 vaccine. Using immunoSEQ multiplex PCR, the repertoire was profiled, and TCRdb retains in-frame clones only, with some absent. This sample has about 19,000 clones, with approximately 80% found just once. The sequencing used peripheral blood, collected 28 days after the second AZD1222 dose. These receptors all stem from an adult who received the AZD1222 COVID-19 vaccine.

The sample holds one count of this clone. The chain uses TRBV7-2 and TRBJ2-3; 8 bases fit TRBD2. The CDR3 is 15 residues long. Germline CDR1 is SGHTA and CDR2 is FQGNSA. The junction had 6 bases not matched to a gene; V was cut back by 5 bases and J by 2 bases. CDR3 region: CASSVTSGTTDTQYF. The CDR3 nucleotides read TGTGCCAGCAGCGTCACTAGCGGAACCACAGATACGCAGTATTTT.

The rearrangement uses TRBV7-2 and TRBJ2-1; 9 bases line up with TRBD1. Germline V gene lookup returns CDR1 SGHTA and CDR2 FQGNSA. This CDR3 contains 11 residues. V dropped 8 bases and J dropped 8; count of bases not matched to a gene: 1. DNA for the CDR3: TGTGCCAGCGGACAGGGGTATGAGCAGTTCTTC. The encoded protein is CASGQGYEQFF.

This chain joins TRBV5-8 and TRBJ2-2, with 7 bases lining up with TRBD1. Trimming took 1 base from V and 0 from J; bases not matched to a gene: 15. The CDR3 totals 20 residues. Germline-derived CDR1 and CDR2 are SGHTS and YDEGEE. The CDR3 bases are TGTGCCAGCAGCTTGAATCGACAAGGTTCTGACAGGGCGAACACCGGGGAGCTGTTTTTT. This sequence encodes CASSLNRQGSDRANTGELFF.

The J gene is TRBJ1-5, the V gene TRBV7-2; D may be TRBD1 (5 bases). Per the germline V gene, CDR1 is SGHTA and CDR2 is FQGNSA. Trimming removed 5 bases at V and 4 bases at J, with 12 bases between. This CDR3 has 14 amino acids. The CDR3 nucleotides are TGTGCCAGCAGCCTCAGCAGACAGAATCAGCCCCAGCATTTT. This encodes CASSLSRQNQPQHF. The full variable domain, completed using reference TRBV7-2 and TRBJ1-5, is GAGVSQSPSNKVTEKGKDVELRCDPISGHTALYWYRQSLGQGLEFLIYFQGNSAPDKSGLPSDRFSAERTGGSVSTLTIQRTQQEDSAVYLCASSLSRQNQPQHFGDGTRLSIL.

V and J are TRBV10-3 and TRBJ1-2; 7 bases map to TRBD1. Unmatched junction bases numbered 10, after V lost 2 bases and J lost 4 bases. Per germline, CDR1 ENHRY and CDR2 SYGVKD. This CDR3 is 16 amino acids long. CDR3 DNA: TGTGCCATCAGTGAGGGATTGGCCGGGACAGTCTATGGCTACACCTTC. Its protein is CAISEGLAGTVYGYTF.

The chain carries TRBV10-2 and TRBJ1-5; D gene unclear. V was trimmed by 2 bases and J by 3 bases, leaving 5 bases between them. Per the germline V gene, CDR1 is WSHSY and CDR2 is SAAADI. The CDR3 contains 13 residues. The CDR3 DNA follows: TGCGCCAGCAGTGAGATAGACAATCAGCCCCAGCATTTT. This codes for CASSEIDNQPQHF.

Of note for this clone: One end of the junction fails to match germline, which may point to a read error. The gene calls are TRBV6-1 and TRBJ2-3; D is perhaps TRBD1 (6 bases). CDR3 length: 17 amino acids. The germline V gene encodes CDR1 MNHNS and CDR2 SASEGT. CDR3 loop: CASSEGSPGALTDTQYF. In DNA form, the CDR3 reads TGTGCCAGCAGCGAAGGGTCCCCAGGGGCCCTCACAGATACGCAGTATTTT.

The J gene is TRBJ1-1, the V gene TRBV5-1; 7 nucleotides align to TRBD1. V was clipped by 1 base and J by 3 bases; unmatched bases: 3. This CDR3 comprises 14 residues. CDR1 and CDR2 from the germline V gene are SGHRS and YFSETQ. The CDR3 coding sequence is TGCGCCAGCAGCTTGTCAGGGACAGACACTGAAGCTTTCTTT. Amino acids: CASSLSGTDTEAFF. Together with reference TRBV5-1 and TRBJ1-1, the CDR3 gives the full variable domain: KAGVTQTPRYLIKTRGQQVTLSCSPISGHRSVSWYQQTPGQGLQFLFEYFSETQRNKGNFPGRFSGRQFSNSRSEMNVSTLELGDSALYLCASSLSGTDTEAFFGQGTRLTVV.

This clone was detected only a few times. V is TRBV6-2 or TRBV6-3 and J is TRBJ1-2; D is unclear. Germline V gene sequence: CDR1 MNHEY, CDR2 SVGEGT. The CDR3 covers 15 residues. V was pared by 2 bases and J by 2 bases, with 12 bases between. CDR3 sequence (DNA): TGTGCCAGCAGTTACGGGCCAAGGAGCAACTATGGCTACACCTTC. Amino acid sequence: CASSYGPRSNYGYTF.

This chain connects TRBV6-2 or TRBV6-3 to TRBJ1-4, with D maybe TRBD1 (5 bases). V was trimmed by 6 bases and J by 12 bases, leaving 20 bases between them. Germline V gives CDR1 MNHEY, CDR2 SVGEGT. The CDR3 has 14 residues. The CDR3 DNA reads TGTGCCAGCAGCCTCTCCGGGACGCTCCCCGAACTGTTTTTT. Residues: CASSLSGTLPELFF.

The chain couples TRBV7-2 to TRBJ1-5; 9 bases match TRBD1. CDR1 SGHTA and CDR2 FQGNSA come from the germline V gene. Trimming at V came to 1 base and at J to 7 bases, leaving 5 bases not matched to a gene. The CDR3 spans 15 residues. Here the CDR3 reads CASSLVGTGGQPQHF. DNA of the CDR3: TGTGCCAGCAGCTTAGTAGGTACAGGGGGCCAGCCCCAGCATTTT.